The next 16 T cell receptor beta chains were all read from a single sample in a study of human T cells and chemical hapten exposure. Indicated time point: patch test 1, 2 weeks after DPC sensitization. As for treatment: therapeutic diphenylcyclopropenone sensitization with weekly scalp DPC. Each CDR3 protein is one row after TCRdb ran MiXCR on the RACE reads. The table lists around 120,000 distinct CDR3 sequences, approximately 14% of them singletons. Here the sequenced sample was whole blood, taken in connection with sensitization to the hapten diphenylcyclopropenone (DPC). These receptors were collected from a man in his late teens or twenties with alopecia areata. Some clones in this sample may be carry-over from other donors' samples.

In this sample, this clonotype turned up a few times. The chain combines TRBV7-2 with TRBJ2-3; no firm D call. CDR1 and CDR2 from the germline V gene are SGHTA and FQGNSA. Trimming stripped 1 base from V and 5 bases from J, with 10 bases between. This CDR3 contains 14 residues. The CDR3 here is CASSLVEAGDTQYF. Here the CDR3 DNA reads TGTGCCAGCAGCTTAGTTGAAGCCGGAGATACGCAGTATTTT.

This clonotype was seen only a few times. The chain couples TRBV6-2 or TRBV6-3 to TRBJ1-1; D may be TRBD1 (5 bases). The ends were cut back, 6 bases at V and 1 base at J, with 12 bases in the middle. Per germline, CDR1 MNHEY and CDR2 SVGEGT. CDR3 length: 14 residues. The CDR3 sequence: CASSQTESNTEAFF. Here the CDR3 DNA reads TGTGCCAGCAGCCAGACAGAATCGAACACTGAAGCTTTCTTT.

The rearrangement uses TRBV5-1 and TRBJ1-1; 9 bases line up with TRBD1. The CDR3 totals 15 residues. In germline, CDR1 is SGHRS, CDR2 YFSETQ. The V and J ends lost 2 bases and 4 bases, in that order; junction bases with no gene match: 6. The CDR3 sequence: CASSLKMGQGTEAFF. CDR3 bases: TGCGCCAGCAGCTTAAAGATGGGACAGGGCACTGAAGCTTTCTTT.

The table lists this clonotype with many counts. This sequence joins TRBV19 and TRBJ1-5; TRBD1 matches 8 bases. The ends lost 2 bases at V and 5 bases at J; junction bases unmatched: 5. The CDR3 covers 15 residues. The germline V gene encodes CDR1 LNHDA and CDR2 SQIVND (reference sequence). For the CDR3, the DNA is TGTGCCAGTAGTATATCCAGGGGGCTCGATCAGCCCCAGCATTTT. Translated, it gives CASSISRGLDQPQHF.

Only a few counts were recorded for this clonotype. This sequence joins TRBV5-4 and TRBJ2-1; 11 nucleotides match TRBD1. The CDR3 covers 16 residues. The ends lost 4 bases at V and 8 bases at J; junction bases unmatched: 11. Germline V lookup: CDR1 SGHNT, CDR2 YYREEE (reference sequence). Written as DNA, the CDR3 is TGTGCCAGCAGCGCCTTAACCCCGGGACAGGGGGATGAGCAGTTCTTC. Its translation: CASSALTPGQGDEQFF.

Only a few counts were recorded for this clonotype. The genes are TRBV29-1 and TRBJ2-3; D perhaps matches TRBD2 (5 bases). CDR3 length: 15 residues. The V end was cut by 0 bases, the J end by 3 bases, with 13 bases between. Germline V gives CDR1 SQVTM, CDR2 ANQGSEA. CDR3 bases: TGCAGCGTTGAAGATCGGGGTGTGGAGACAGATACGCAGTATTTT. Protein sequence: CSVEDRGVETDTQYF.

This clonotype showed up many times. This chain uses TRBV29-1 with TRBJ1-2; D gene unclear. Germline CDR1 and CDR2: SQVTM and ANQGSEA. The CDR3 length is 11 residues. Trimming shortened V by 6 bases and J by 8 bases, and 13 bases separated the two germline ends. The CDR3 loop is CSVRNGGGYTF. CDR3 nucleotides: TGCAGCGTGAGGAACGGAGGGGGCTACACCTTC.

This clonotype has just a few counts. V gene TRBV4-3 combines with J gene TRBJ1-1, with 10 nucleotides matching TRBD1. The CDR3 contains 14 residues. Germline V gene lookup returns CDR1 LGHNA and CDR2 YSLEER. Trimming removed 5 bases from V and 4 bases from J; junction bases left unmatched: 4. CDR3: CASSTGTGVTEAFF. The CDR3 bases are TGCGCCAGCAGCACCGGGACAGGGGTCACTGAAGCTTTCTTT.

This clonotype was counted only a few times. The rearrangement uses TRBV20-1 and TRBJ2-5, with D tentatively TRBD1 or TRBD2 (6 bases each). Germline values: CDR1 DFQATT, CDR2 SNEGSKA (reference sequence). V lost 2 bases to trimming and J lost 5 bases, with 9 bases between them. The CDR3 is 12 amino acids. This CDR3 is CSARSGGETQYF. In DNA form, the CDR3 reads TGCAGTGCTAGATCCGGGGGCGAGACCCAGTACTTC.

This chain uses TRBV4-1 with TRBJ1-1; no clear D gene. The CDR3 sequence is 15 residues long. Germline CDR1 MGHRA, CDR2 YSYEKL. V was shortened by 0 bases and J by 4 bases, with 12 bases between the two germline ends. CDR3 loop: CASSQDRGGVTEAFF. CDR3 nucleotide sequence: TGCGCCAGCAGCCAAGATCGCGGCGGAGTCACTGAAGCTTTCTTT.

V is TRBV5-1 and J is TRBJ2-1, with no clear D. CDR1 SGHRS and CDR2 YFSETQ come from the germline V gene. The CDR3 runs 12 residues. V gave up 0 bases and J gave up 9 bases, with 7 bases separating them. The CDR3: CASSLAASEQFF. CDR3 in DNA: TGCGCCAGCAGCTTGGCCGCGAGTGAGCAGTTCTTC.

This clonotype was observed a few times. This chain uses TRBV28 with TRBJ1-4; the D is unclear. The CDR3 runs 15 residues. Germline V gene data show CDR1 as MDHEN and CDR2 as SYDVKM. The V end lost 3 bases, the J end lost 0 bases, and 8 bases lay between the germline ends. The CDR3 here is CASSFGGSTNEKLFF. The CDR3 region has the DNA TGTGCCAGCAGTTTTGGCGGATCAACTAATGAAAAACTGTTTTTT.

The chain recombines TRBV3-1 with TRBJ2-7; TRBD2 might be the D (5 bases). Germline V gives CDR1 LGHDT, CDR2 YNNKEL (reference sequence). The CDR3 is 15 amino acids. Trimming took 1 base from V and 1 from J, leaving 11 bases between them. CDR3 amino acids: CASSQGVSGSYEQYV. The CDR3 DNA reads TGTGCCAGCAGCCAAGGTGTGTCGGGATCCTACGAGCAGTACGTC.

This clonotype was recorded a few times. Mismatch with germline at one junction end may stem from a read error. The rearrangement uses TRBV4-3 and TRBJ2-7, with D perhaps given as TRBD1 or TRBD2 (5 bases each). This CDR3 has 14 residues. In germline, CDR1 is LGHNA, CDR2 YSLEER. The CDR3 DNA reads TGCGCCAGCAGCCAAGAACGGCGTAGGGACGGACTGCTTTTC. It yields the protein CASSQERRRDGLLF.

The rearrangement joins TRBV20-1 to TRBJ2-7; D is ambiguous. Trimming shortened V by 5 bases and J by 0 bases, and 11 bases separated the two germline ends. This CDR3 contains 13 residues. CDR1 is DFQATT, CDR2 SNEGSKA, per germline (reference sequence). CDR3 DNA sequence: TGCAGTGCTGTTTCCCCAAACTCCTACGAGCAGTACTTC. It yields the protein CSAVSPNSYEQYF.

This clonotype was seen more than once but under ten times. The CDR3 spells CASSSGTENEKLFF. In nucleotides, the CDR3 is TGTGCCAGCAGCTCCGGGACCGAGAATGAAAAACTGTTTTTT. The J gene is TRBJ1-4, the V gene TRBV7-9; D perhaps matches TRBD1 (5 bases). V lost 4 bases and J lost 5, with 11 bases in between. This CDR3 contains 14 residues. Per germline, CDR1 SEHNR and CDR2 FQNEAQ (reference sequence). Full variable domain (missing parts from reference TRBV7-9 and TRBJ1-4): DTGVSQNPRHKITKRGQNVTFRCDPISEHNRLYWYRQTLGQGPEFLTYFQNEAQLEKSRLLSDRFSAERPKGSFSTLEIQRTEQGDSAMYLCASSSGTENEKLFFGSGTQLSVL.